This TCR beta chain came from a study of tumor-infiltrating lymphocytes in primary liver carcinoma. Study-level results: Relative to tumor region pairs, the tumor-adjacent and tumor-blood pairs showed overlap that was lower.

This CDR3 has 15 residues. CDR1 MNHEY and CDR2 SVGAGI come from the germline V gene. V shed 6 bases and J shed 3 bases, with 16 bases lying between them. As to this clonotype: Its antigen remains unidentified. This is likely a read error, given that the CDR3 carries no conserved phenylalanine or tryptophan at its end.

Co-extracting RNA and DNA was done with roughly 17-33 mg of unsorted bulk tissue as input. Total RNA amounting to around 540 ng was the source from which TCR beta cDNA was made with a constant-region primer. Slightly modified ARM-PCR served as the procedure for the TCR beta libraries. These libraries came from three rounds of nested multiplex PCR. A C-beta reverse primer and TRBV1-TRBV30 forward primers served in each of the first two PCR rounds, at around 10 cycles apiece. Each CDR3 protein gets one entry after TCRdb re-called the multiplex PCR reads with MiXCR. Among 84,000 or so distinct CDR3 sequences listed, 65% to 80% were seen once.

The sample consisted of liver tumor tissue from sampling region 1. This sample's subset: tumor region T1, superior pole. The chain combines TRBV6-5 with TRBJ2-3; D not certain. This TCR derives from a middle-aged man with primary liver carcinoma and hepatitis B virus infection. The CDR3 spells CASSQAGFGTDTQYS. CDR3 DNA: TGTGCCAGCAGCCAAGCTGGTTTTGGGACAGATACGCAGTATTCT.